The clone carrying this T cell receptor beta chain was observed a few times. Its target is unknown. These data originate in a study of T cell responses to AZD1222 COVID-19 vaccine. Points from the study as a whole: Only 5 to 7 AZD1222 recipients tested seropositive at baseline. Among the donors, most were white British and more were female, and clonal diversity was possibly underestimated.

Sequencing was performed with immunoSEQ multiplex PCR; in TCRdb, only in-frame clones are kept and a portion is missing. The table lists 180,000 or so clones, under 95% of them singletons. CDR3 size: 13 residues. V shed 6 bases and J 8 bases; nucleotides not matched to a gene: 6. Germline V gene lookup returns CDR1 SNHLY and CDR2 FYNNEI. This TCR was recovered from an adult who received the AZD1222 COVID-19 vaccine. Material: peripheral blood, obtained 28 days after the second AZD1222 dose. V is TRBV2 and J is TRBJ1-4; 7 nucleotides align to TRBD1. CDR3 protein: CASRTGVREKLFF. CDR3 nucleotide sequence: TGTGCCAGCAGAACAGGGGTACGGGAAAAACTGTTTTTT.